This T cell receptor (beta chain) derives from a study of cytotoxic CD8 clonotypes in ibrutinib-treated CLL (dated by TCRdb to 2020 to 2023). Some background on the complete study: The cohort had over ten relapsed/refractory and some 15 treatment-naive patients; around 17 were IGHV unmutated. Partial responses were observed in roughly 25 patients and complete responses in 2; after a median follow-up of 68 months, remission was maintained in approximately 14 patients and progression was observed in approximately 12. The response samples were drawn at a median of roughly twelve months into treatment, with a range of about 6 to 40 months. On average, each sample yielded roughly 260,000 productive templates and about 100,000 productive rearrangements. Longitudinal samples were obtainable from about 30% of the roughly 86 participants in the trial. Cryopreserved peripheral blood mononuclear cells were obtained before treatment, at response, and at either sustained remission or disease progression. Patients were still on ibrutinib when every remission and progressive disease sample was collected. What the authors observed across the whole study: Clonality rose at ibrutinib response, remained stable during sustained remission, and dropped back toward baseline at progression. At baseline, clonality was higher than in age-matched healthy donors and showed a strong correlation with circulating CD8+ T-cell counts. Sustained-remission and progressing patients did not have matched sampling times, and lymph node repertoires were not examined. Public clonotypes were rare and either contracted or stayed stable during treatment, and the rise in clonality at ibrutinib response reflected the expansion of private clonotypes.

Regarding this clone: This clone's antigen is unknown. No qualities accompany the bases; no much larger clone lies one base away.

A MiSeq instrument was used for deep resolution sequencing, which targeted depths ranging from 1 in 1 million up to 1 in 200,000 T cells, with coverage averaging 10x for each clonotype. The immunoSEQ hsTCRB Kit was used to generate the TCR beta libraries. For the original study's pipeline: The data were analyzed with ImmunoSEQ Analyzer and ImmunoSEQ Data Assistant, and V, D and J gene assignments followed IMGT definitions. Clonality, which ranges from 0 to 1, was calculated by subtracting the normalized Shannon entropy of productive rearrangement frequencies from one. Only overrepresented clonotypes making up at least 0.05% of the repertoire of each patient were included in the public clonotype analysis. Fewer than 15 repertoires from age-matched healthy donors, obtained from immuneACCESS, served as clonality controls. TCRdb re-hosts the immuneACCESS table, in-frame sequences only. Its copies lack some clones; in the studies checked, an unresolved V gene accounts for under half of them, and the cause for the rest is not known. From that table come the V and J calls and clone size; the DNA was used to work out D and trimming. This sample is represented by approximately 140,000 clones; 85% to 95% of them were singletons. The ten largest clones represent 11% of the sample.

Explained via the paper, the time point label denotes: about 11 months on ibrutinib. For TCR beta library preparation, roughly 2.2 micrograms of genomic DNA were isolated from cryopreserved PBMCs. Longitudinal blood samples from CLL patients receiving ibrutinib monotherapy were subjected to high-throughput TCR beta sequencing. Patients were enrolled in a phase 2 open-label single-center ibrutinib monotherapy trial. V drops 0 bases and J drops 1 base, leaving 13 bases in between. The CDR3 contains 16 residues, cysteine and phenylalanine counted. The retained sequence is limited to the CDR3, 48 bases, with the frame set at the first base. The CDR1 and CDR2 encoded by the germline V gene are MGHRA and YSYEKL.

Sequencing was performed on PBMCs, taken after 12 months of ibrutinib treatment. The chain was built from TRBV4-1 and TRBJ2-7; the best D guess is TRBD2, with 6 bases matching. The receptor comes from a human donor with chronic lymphocytic leukemia. CDR3 loop: CASSQERRAESYEQYF. The nucleotide sequence reads TGCGCCAGCAGCCAAGAAAGGAGGGCAGAATCCTACGAGCAGTACTTC.